The 10 T cell receptor beta chains given below trace back to one sample, sequenced in a study of cytomegalovirus exposure and HLA in healthy donors. 60 Vbeta and 13 Jbeta primers were used in PCR. TCRdb's table, derived via immunoSEQ multiplex PCR, lists solely in-frame clones and lacks some. The table has 150,000 to 200,000 clones, roughly 77% seen once; the top ten hold 1.5% to 2%. The source material was PBMCs. Receptors originate from a woman between 50 and 59 years old in good health and CMV-seronegative.

This chain connects TRBV2 to TRBJ1-1, with 9 bases identical to TRBD1. This CDR3 spans 12 amino acids. The V gene end was trimmed by 8 bases and the J gene end by 5 bases; junction bases not matched to a gene: 3. Germline CDR1 and CDR2: SNHLY and FYNNEI. CDR3 coding DNA: TGTGCCAGCGAACAGGGGGCGACTGAAGCTTTCTTT. Translation: CASEQGATEAFF.

The chain couples TRBV30 to TRBJ2-7, with D possibly being TRBD1 (5 bases). This CDR3 region has 13 residues. Germline assignment: CDR1 GTSNPN and CDR2 SVGIG (reference sequence). The ends were cut back, 1 base at V and 1 base at J, with 8 bases in the middle. This CDR3 reads CAWSGAGSYEQYF. DNA of the CDR3: TGTGCCTGGAGTGGGGCAGGGTCCTACGAGCAGTACTTC.

A few counts support this clone. The J gene is TRBJ1-2, the V gene TRBV9; TRBD1 might be the D (6 bases). This CDR3 region has 17 residues. Germline V gene sequence: CDR1 SGDLS, CDR2 YYNGEE. V was trimmed by 3 bases and J by 2 bases, leaving 20 bases between them. CDR3 in amino acids: CASSAHRDIALNYGYTF. CDR3 bases: TGTGCCAGCAGCGCACACCGGGACATCGCTCTAAACTATGGCTACACCTTC. Full variable domain (outside the CDR3, taken from reference TRBV9 and TRBJ1-2): DSGVTQTPKHLITATGQRVTLRCSPRSGDLSVYWYQQSLDQGLQFLIQYYNGEERAKGNILERFSAQQFPDLHSELNLSSLELGDSALYFCASSAHRDIALNYGYTFGSGTRLTVV.

The V call is TRBV28, the J call TRBJ2-2; 7 bases fit TRBD2. The CDR3 sequence is 20 residues long. The germline gives CDR1 MDHEN, CDR2 SYDVKM. V trimming: 1 base; J trimming: 1 base; junction bases outside the gene matches: 15. This chain's CDR3 is CASSLFLKGLPRQNTGELFF. The CDR3 bases are TGTGCCAGCAGTTTATTTCTCAAGGGACTACCGAGACAGAACACCGGGGAGCTGTTTTTT.

This clone was counted between two and nine times. Distinct nucleotide sequences in the sample also encode this CDR3. The V call is TRBV6-5, the J call TRBJ1-1; D unresolved. Germline CDR1 reads MNHEY; CDR2 reads SVGAGI. The CDR3 spans 12 residues. V lost 2 bases and J lost 1, with 2 bases in between. CDR3 sequence reads: CASSYRNTEAFF. The CDR3 DNA is TGTGCCAGCAGTTACCGGAACACTGAAGCTTTCTTT.

V gene TRBV19 combines with J gene TRBJ1-6; D not certain. This CDR3 comprises 15 residues. Per germline, CDR1 LNHDA and CDR2 SQIVND (reference sequence). The V gene lost 10 bases and the J gene lost 4 bases, with 17 bases spanning the gap. The CDR3 loop is CATTREYSYNSPLHF. The CDR3 DNA sequence: TGTGCCACCACCCGCGAGTACAGTTATAATTCACCCCTCCACTTT.

J is TRBJ1-2 and V is TRBV23-1; 7 bases are a match to TRBD1. TRBV23-1 is an ORF for which the function is uncertain. This CDR3 spans 14 amino acids. J gave up 4 bases and V 4 bases, and 6 bases lay outside the gene matches. CDR3 nucleotides: TGCGCCAGCAGTCCCCGACAGGGACCCTATGGCTACACCTTC. Protein sequence: CASSPRQGPYGYTF.

The rearrangement links TRBV7-9 to TRBJ1-4, with 7 bases identical to TRBD1. The germline gives CDR1 SEHNR, CDR2 FQNEAQ (reference sequence). Trimming took 5 bases from V and 5 from J; bases not matched to a gene: 11. The length of the CDR3 is 16 residues. DNA of the CDR3: TGTGCCAGCAGCCCTTCGACCGGGACAGACAATGAAAAACTGTTTTTT. Amino acid sequence: CASSPSTGTDNEKLFF.

This sequence joins TRBV27 and TRBJ2-1, with 7 positions matching TRBD2. CDR3 length equals 15 residues. The V segment lost 1 base and the J segment 1 base; nucleotides outside the gene matches: 1. Looked up from germline, CDR1 is MNHEY and CDR2 is SMNVEV (reference sequence). CDR3 protein: CASSLYSGSYNEQFF. In DNA, the CDR3 is TGTGCCAGCAGTTTATATAGCGGGTCCTACAATGAGCAGTTCTTC.

The chain couples TRBV7-6 to TRBJ2-1, with 7 bases matching TRBD2. Germline lookup yields CDR1 SGHVS and CDR2 FNYEAQ. Trimming at V came to 5 bases and at J to 7 bases, leaving 11 bases not matched to a gene. CDR3 length: 15 amino acids. CDR3 coding DNA: TGTGCCAGCAGCACGCCGGGGGGAGTGACAAATGAGCAGTTCTTC. It specifies CASSTPGGVTNEQFF.